This TCR beta chain is from a study of CD8 T cells in ankylosing spondylitis. Findings and caveats of the study: There was a TCR beta motif, made of eight highly homologous variants, that appeared characteristic of ankylosing spondylitis blood. Disease-associated clones were CD8+ and fairly uncommon in peripheral blood. There was reportedly significant enrichment of clones that were disease-linked in matched ankylosing spondylitis synovial fluid.

This clonotype was found a few times. Its antigen is not identified. As the method for making TCR beta libraries, quantitative 5'-RACE with molecular barcodes was used. TCRdb reanalysed the 5' RACE reads using MiXCR and keeps one entry per CDR3 protein. The table includes 50,000 to 60,000 distinct CDR3 sequences, roughly 7.4% detected once. The CDR3 spans 14 residues. Per the germline V gene, CDR1 is SGHRS and CDR2 is YFSETQ. Trimming cost V 2 bases and J 3 bases, with 11 bases left between them. The V gene is TRBV5-1, the J gene TRBJ1-1, with D tentatively TRBD1 (5 bases). The receptor was isolated from a female donor with ankylosing spondylitis or in good health (not recorded which). Source material: blood, either unsorted or a sorted T cell fraction (not recorded which). Here the CDR3 DNA reads TGCGCCAGCAGCTTTACTATAGGGGACACTGAAGCTTTCTTT. Amino acid sequence: CASSFTIGDTEAFF.